This TCR beta chain is from a study of post-analysis software for immune sequencing data. On the study more broadly: Secondary progressive, relapsing-remitting and progressive-relapsing multiple sclerosis were among the included disease courses.

TCR beta cDNA libraries included unique molecular identifiers. From around 0.96 to 9.9 million T cells, 500,000 or so cDNA molecules were obtained. TCRdb reprocessed the PCR reads via MiXCR and lists one record per CDR3 protein. The sample carries 150,000 to 200,000 distinct CDR3 sequences, about 30% recorded once. General study results and limits: With F measure, samples from one preparation batch clustered together strongly. Multiple sclerosis patients had significantly lower normalized Chao1 diversity than controls.

As regards this clonotype: Its antigen is not identified. The DNA is left out, because the CDR3 cannot be placed on it with certainty; the CDR3 is given as TCRdb lists it.

The TCR originated in a girl aged 10 to 17 with multiple sclerosis. The sample comprised blood.

The CDR3 protein is CSAGGAQANYGCTF. The chain combines TRBV29-1 with TRBJ1-2. Germline V lookup: CDR1 SQVTM, CDR2 ANQGSEA. The CDR3 sequence runs 14 residues, both termini included.